This passage covers 6 T cell receptor beta chains from one sample sequenced in a study of OX40 agonist ivuxolimab in advanced cancers. TCRdb keeps only in-frame clones here, not all; method: immunoSEQ multiplex PCR. The sample holds around 62,000 clones, about 80% seen once. Sequenced material: CD4+ or CD8+ T cells sorted from blood, taken in a trial of the OX40 agonist ivuxolimab. These receptor sequences come from an adult with an advanced solid tumor such as melanoma, head and neck, liver or kidney cancer.

The chain uses TRBV4-3 and TRBJ1-2, with TRBD1 matching over 11 bases. Germline CDR1 reads LGHNA; CDR2 reads YSLEER. With 1 base clipped from V and 5 bases from J, the junction kept 6 bases outside the gene matches. This CDR3 is built from 16 residues. The CDR3 DNA sequence: TGCGCCAGCAGCCAAGGAGGACAGGGGGCGAAGTATGGCTACACCTTC. It is translated as CASSQGGQGAKYGYTF.

This chain joins TRBV5-1 and TRBJ1-1; D might be TRBD1 (5 bases). V was cut by 4 bases and J by 0 bases, with 13 bases left in between. The CDR3 runs 15 residues. Germline V gene sequence: CDR1 SGHRS, CDR2 YFSETQ. The CDR3 DNA sequence: TGCGCCAGCAGCACCTCCGAGGGGCTGAACACTGAAGCTTTCTTT. This translates into CASSTSEGLNTEAFF.

The chain uses TRBV5-1 and TRBJ1-3; D is undetermined. Germline V CDR1 and CDR2: SGHRS, YFSETQ. V shed 8 bases and J shed 1 base, with 4 bases lying between them. The CDR3 has 11 amino acids. The CDR3 sequence: CASKSGNTIYF. The CDR3 region has the DNA TGCGCCAGTAAATCTGGAAACACCATATATTTT.

This clone was observed a single time. V gene TRBV15 combines with J gene TRBJ2-5, with 8 positions matching TRBD1. Trimming at V came to 4 bases and at J to 9 bases, leaving 13 bases not matched to a gene. The CDR3 is made up of 15 amino acids. Germline assignment: CDR1 LNHNV and CDR2 YYDKDF (reference sequence). CDR3 sequence: CATSTKQGAEFAQYF. The DNA of the CDR3 is TGTGCCACCAGCACAAAGCAGGGGGCTGAGTTCGCCCAGTACTTC.

The chain recombines TRBV2 with TRBJ2-5, with 8 bases identical to TRBD1. This CDR3 contains 12 residues. Germline values: CDR1 SNHLY, CDR2 FYNNEI. Trimming took 6 bases from V and 4 from J; bases not matched to a gene: 1. This CDR3 reads CASRGQGETQYF. The CDR3, as DNA: TGTGCCAGCAGAGGACAGGGAGAGACCCAGTACTTC.

The V call is TRBV5-8, the J call TRBJ1-2, with D uncertain. V was cut by 1 base and J by 4 bases, with 11 bases left in between. Germline V gives CDR1 SGHTS, CDR2 YDEGEE. The length of the CDR3 is 14 residues. In nucleotides, the CDR3 is TGTGCCAGCAGCTTGACGGGGTCAGGCTATGGCTACACCTTC. This sequence encodes CASSLTGSGYGYTF.